A single TCR beta chain is shown here with its context. Its antigen is undetermined. The source of the sample is a study of shared clonotypes between healthy human individuals. Study results and caveats: The naive CD4 repertoires of several donors were compared, and about 5% of clonotypes were shared.

The V end was cut by 5 bases, the J end by 2 bases, with 10 bases between. The CDR3 runs 14 residues. CDR1 is MDHEN and CDR2 is SYDVKM in the germline V gene. Assay used: immunoSEQ multiplex PCR; TCRdb lists only in-frame clones, some missing. The sample gives almost 700,000 clones, 90% to 95% of which show up once; more than 20% is in the top ten. The naive CD8 population came from CD45RO-negative cells selected for CCR7, without terminally differentiated effector memory CD45RA+ cells. Every donor was a Caucasian adult from Nashville, Tennessee. This TCR came from a man aged 30-40 years in good health. The chain recombines TRBV28 with TRBJ1-5; D is undetermined. Sample: naive CD8+ T cells sorted from blood. The CDR3 DNA is TGTGCCAGCAGTCCCCGGATAGGCAATCAGCCCCAGCATTTT. Its protein is CASSPRIGNQPQHF.